This T cell receptor (beta chain) was retrieved from a study of cytomegalovirus exposure and HLA in healthy donors (dated by TCRdb to the late 2010s). Notes on the research overall: An earlier analysis of some 600 of the donors reported approximately 300 Gb of sequence data and around 110 million unique TCR beta sequences obtained from about 200 million T cells. An early release covering approximately 600 HLA-typed donors comprised about 300 gigabases of sequencing data and around 80 million unique TCR sequences. The genetic ancestry cluster associated with self-reported Caucasian donors included roughly 84% of the 300 to 450 genotyped donors. The study aimed to test whether signatures of past pathogen exposure could be identified by cataloging public T cell receptors. The study profiled the T cell repertoires of 500 to 800 subjects by immunosequencing and related them to cytomegalovirus serostatus. In addition to the first cohort of roughly 700 subjects, a separate validation cohort of under 150 different subjects was used. To predict cytomegalovirus infection status, the study brought together high-throughput TCR immunosequencing, statistical association of individual TCRs with disease status, and machine learning. To study patterns of TCR occurrence, a later analysis re-analyzed previously published TCR beta repertoires from more than 550 donors and added high-resolution HLA genotyping. Rather than using new phenotypic data, the later analysis identified candidate immune exposures from TCR beta sequences and from how often those sequences occurred across donors. In an earlier analysis of a few hundred of the donors, high-throughput TCR beta sequencing was used to judge whether each TCR beta V gene segment behaved as functional or pseudogenic. Donor age, sex, ethnicity and CMV serostatus were collected together with the repertoire data. A later genetic analysis used genome-wide SNP genotypes for about 65% of the 666 donors, treating that subset as a discovery cohort. All discovery cohort repertoires had been generated on a single sequencing platform. HLA typing covered class I and class II loci at four-digit resolution. Typing coverage differed by locus: A, B, C, DRB1 and DQB1 were typed in about 620-640 donors, DQA1 in about 500, DPA1 in some 600, and DPB1 in around 440. About five DR-DQ haplotypes were treated as single units for association and clustering because of strong linkage in the cohort. Among some 400 genotyped donors of the cohort, an average of approximately 200,000 unique TCR beta nucleotide sequences was sequenced per donor, of which roughly 17% were non-productive. The paper as a whole reports these results and caveats: This cohort had only TCR beta chains sequenced, and the lack of alpha or paired-chain data limited which features could be detected. A further reported finding was that TCR beta sequences accurately predicted the HLA-A and HLA-B alleles for most subjects in the first cohort. Because counts were too low, seventeen rarely observed V segments, including chromosome 9 orphons, were left out of the earlier analysis of some 640 of the donors. When HLA alleles, especially DR and DQ, strongly co-occurred, attributing TCR associations to individual alleles was difficult. In a later analysis, HLA-associated TCR beta chains were found to be more clonally expanded and to have lower generation probabilities than equally common non-associated chains. In vitro tests confirmed that a few of the cytomegalovirus-associated TCR beta chains recognize cytomegalovirus antigens. Immune exposure information for the cohort was limited to CMV serostatus. The classifier was reported to diagnose cytomegalovirus status with high specificity and sensitivity in both the original cohort and the validation cohort. Most TCR sequences were seen in very few donors, while some public TCRs were found in many individuals. A later analysis found that most CMV-associated TCR beta chains appeared HLA-restricted, with HLA associations seemingly driven largely by CMV exposure. According to a later genetic analysis, donors in an Asian-associated ancestry cluster had fewer N-insertions in productive TCRs than the roughly 660-donor mean. It was suggested by the authors that the approach could potentially be generalized to other disease states and immunological phenotypes. According to a later analysis, TCR association rates differed among HLA loci, with DRB1 alleles showing the most associated TCRs and HLA-C alleles showing the fewest. HLA typing was unavailable for some donors at each locus, so association tests used only the typed subset. The study listed 170 or so TCR beta chains as associated with cytomegalovirus. Correlated functional status among segregating V segments might reflect linkage disequilibrium, but an unknown experimental factor could not be ruled out. Broadly in line with IMGT annotations, most TCR beta V segments showed up in productive rearrangements about 90% or about 30% of the time in an earlier analysis of several hundred of the donors. Because the 87-base-pair reads could not distinguish some IMGT-functional V segments, including TRBV6-2 and TRBV6-3, those segments were excluded. A later genetic analysis associated a missense DCLRE1C variant with V-gene and J-gene trimming of TCR beta chains, and an independent cohort replicated the association. A cluster of highly shared sequence variants was judged likely to be a technical artifact of the sequencing pipeline. Specific HLA alleles were associated with more than 15,000 TCR beta sequences at a false discovery rate of 0.05 in a later analysis. According to a later analysis, parvovirus B19, influenza, CMV and Epstein-Barr virus appeared linked to several top co-occurrence clusters. Sequencing depth was assumed to be roughly uniform across donors in the presence/absence analyses, though that assumption may not hold.

About this clone itself: Its binding antigen is unknown. Within one base of it there is no much larger clone, and no base qualities were kept.

To prepare the library, the immunoSEQ multiplex PCR assay was applied. For the multiplex PCR, a mixture combining 60 forward primers for TCR Vbeta segments and 13 reverse primers for TCR Jbeta segments was used. Amplification of the CDR3 region of rearranged TCR beta genes was performed with a multiplex PCR assay on genomic DNA. The amplified TCR beta libraries were sequenced on the Illumina HiSeq System as 87-base-pair reads. The paper's data handling went like this. A later analysis tallied 70 million to 100 million unique TCR beta chains across the 660 or so repertoires, and around 10 million of those chains were shared by two or more donors. Raw reads were error-corrected and collapsed into unique sequences with a nearest-neighbor algorithm that merged closely related sequences to remove PCR and sequencing errors. V, D and J gene segments were assigned by aligning CDR3 sequences to IMGT reference sequences. For a sequence to be retained, a match of at least six nucleotides was required to both a V gene segment and a J gene segment. Rearrangements were classified as productive when the CDR3 lacked stop codons and remained in frame with V and J, and all other rearrangements were classified as non-productive. CDR3 was defined according to IMGT convention as the region running from the second conserved V-encoded cysteine to the conserved J-encoded phenylalanine. The earlier analysis of 450 to 750 of the donors excluded any sequence lacking an unambiguous match to a single V gene segment. An earlier analysis of 587 of the donors classified V segments as functional when productive rearrangements were above 56.7% and as segregating when the standard deviation between donors was above 5%. A statistical classification framework was built to diagnose cytomegalovirus status from the catalog of TCR beta chain sequences. V and J gene assignment, in a later analysis, came from comparing TCR nucleotide sequences with IMGT/GENE-DB human TR gene sequences. The TCRdist pipeline was used in a later analysis to assign CDR3 sequences and most-parsimonious VDJ recombination scenarios. In a later analysis, each TCR beta chain was defined by its CDR3 amino acid sequence together with its V-gene family, and reads without a unique V-gene family were excluded. As a way to deal with suspected cross-contamination and a sequencing artifact, a later analysis dropped approximately 570 nucleotide sequences that were highly shared and had low generation probability. A later analysis calculated a clonal expansion index for each public chain from normalized within-repertoire ranks of inferred template counts. Generation probabilities in a later analysis came from a VDJ recombination model fitted to out-of-frame rearrangements, and those results were checked against IGoR. A later analysis scored TCR-TCR, TCR-HLA and TCR-CMV co-occurrence with hypergeometric tests, applying a repertoire-size bias correction to TCR pairs. False discovery rates were estimated in a later analysis by permuting HLA or CMV assignments 20 times. A later analysis grouped co-occurring TCRs with DBSCAN, adding TCRdist sequence similarity when clustering within HLA-allele-positive subsets. Co-occurrence clustering excluded repertoires with fewer than 30,000 or more than 120,000 public chains, plus five with anomalous nucleotide sharing. TCRdb took over this immuneACCESS table, retaining in-frame rearrangements with V and J assigned. Such tables are incomplete; in checked studies, under half of the missing clones stem from an unresolved V gene, and the remainder is unexplained. That table gives V, J and clone size, and the DNA gave D and trimming. A total of about 120,000 clones appear in this sample, roughly 70% of them only once. Jointly, the top ten make up more than 1.5% of the sample.

Via the germline V gene, CDR1 is MNHEY and CDR2 SVGAGI. Inclusive of the bounding cysteine and phenylalanine, the CDR3 is 16 residues long. The only DNA kept is the CDR3, 48 bases in frame from the first base. Deletion took 2 bases off V and 0 bases off J, with a span of 8 bases between the germline ends. In total, around 600 healthy bone marrow donors made up the cohort. At the time of sampling, all cohort members were nominally healthy, though unrecorded immune exposures were likely present. The donor tested CMV seronegative, placing the donor among the 350 or so seronegative members of the cohort. Every donor gave a peripheral blood sample, and the peripheral blood mononuclear cells from that sample were used for TCR beta sequencing. Genomic DNA extraction from the blood cell samples was performed with the Qiagen DNeasy Blood Extraction Kit.

This receptor was obtained from a woman between 18 and 30 years old in good health and CMV-seronegative. Specimen: PBMCs. The rearranged chain carries TRBV6-5 and TRBJ2-6; the D gene is possibly TRBD1, with 6 bases matching. The CDR3 region: CASSYDRYSGANVLTF. The sequence in DNA is TGTGCCAGCAGTTACGACAGGTACTCTGGGGCCAACGTCCTGACTTTC.